Below, 28 T cell receptor beta chains from the same sample are listed, as sequenced in a study of PD-1 blockade in mismatch repair-deficient tumors. The protocol was immunoSEQ multiplex PCR, while the TCRdb copy is restricted to in-frame clones and leaves out a portion. The sample carries tens of thousands of clones, around 88% recorded once. This specimen was peripheral blood, taken 52 weeks after starting pembrolizumab. All receptors derive from an adult with mismatch repair-deficient cancer.

This clone was recorded only once. The V and J genes are TRBV13 and TRBJ2-5; 8 nucleotides align to TRBD1. Germline V gene sequence: CDR1 PRHDT, CDR2 FYEKMQ (reference sequence). V lost 0 bases, J lost 6 bases, and 3 bases stayed unmatched. The CDR3 loop spans 14 amino acids. The CDR3 DNA sequence: TGTGCCAGCAGCTTAGGCAGGGGGCTGAAGACCCAGTACTTC. Translating it yields CASSLGRGLKTQYF. The full variable domain, its missing parts supplied by reference TRBV13 and TRBJ2-5, is AAGVIQSPRHLIKEKRETATLKCYPIPRHDTVYWYQQGPGQDPQFLISFYEKMQSDKGSIPDRFSAQQFSDYHSELNMSSLELGDSALYFCASSLGRGLKTQYFGPGTRLLVL.

The V call is TRBV6-6, the J call TRBJ2-2; D ambiguous. Per germline, CDR1 MNHNY and CDR2 SVGAGI (reference sequence). Trimming pared 7 bases from V and 2 bases from J, leaving 17 bases between. The CDR3 totals 16 residues. The CDR3 coding sequence is TGTGCCAGCACTATTGGGTTGTTGGTTAACACCGGGGAGCTGTTTTTT. Protein sequence: CASTIGLLVNTGELFF.

The rearrangement uses TRBV6-5 and TRBJ2-1, with D unclear. This CDR3 contains 14 residues. V lost 6 bases to trimming and J lost 4 bases, with 13 bases between them. Germline V gene sequence: CDR1 MNHEY, CDR2 SVGAGI. DNA for the CDR3: TGTGCCAGCAGCCATCAAACCCCTTACAATGAGCAGTTCTTC. Its protein is CASSHQTPYNEQFF.

CDR3 nucleotides: TGTGCCCCCCGGGGAGATCCCATAGCCAATGAGCAGTTCTTC. Protein: CAPRGDPIANEQFF. The rearrangement uses TRBV13 and TRBJ2-1, with D maybe TRBD2 (5 bases). The germline V gene has CDR1 PRHDT and CDR2 FYEKMQ (reference sequence). V was trimmed by 11 bases and J by 6 bases, leaving 20 bases between them. The length of the CDR3 is 14 residues.

The gene calls are TRBV6-6 and TRBJ2-7; a weak D match, TRBD1 (6 bases). Trimming shortened V by 11 bases and J by 6 bases, and 20 bases separated the two germline ends. The CDR3 is 13 amino acids. In germline, CDR1 is MNHNY, CDR2 SVGAGI (reference sequence). The CDR3 DNA is TGTGCCGTAAAACCGGGACAACTCGGCGAGCAGTACTTC. It yields the protein CAVKPGQLGEQYF.

The chain combines TRBV5-6 with TRBJ2-1; 10 bases are a match to TRBD1. V lost 2 bases and J lost 3; bases outside the gene matches: 5. This CDR3 comprises 16 residues. Germline CDR1 and CDR2: SGHDT and YYEEEE. CDR3 sequence: CASSLDWDRGYNEQFF. The CDR3 DNA is TGTGCCAGCAGCTTAGACTGGGACAGGGGCTACAATGAGCAGTTCTTC.

The CDR3 protein is CASSVDLAGGGEQFF. CDR3 nucleotides: TGTGCCAGCAGCGTAGATCTAGCGGGAGGGGGCGAGCAGTTCTTC. The chain uses TRBV9 and TRBJ2-1; 12 bases are shared with TRBD2. Germline trimming cut 0 bases from V and 10 bases from J; bases unmatched to any gene: 5. Germline CDR1 is SGDLS and CDR2 is YYNGEE. The CDR3 extends over 15 amino acids.

The rearrangement uses TRBV6-5 and TRBJ1-2; 8 positions match TRBD1. This CDR3 spans 15 amino acids. After removal of 0 bases from V and 6 bases from J, the junction contained 6 bases not matched to a gene. From germline, CDR1 is MNHEY and CDR2 SVGAGI. This CDR3 reads CASSYSDREVDGYTF. Here the CDR3 DNA reads TGTGCCAGCAGTTACTCGGACAGGGAGGTTGATGGCTACACCTTC.

The chain combines TRBV7-2 with TRBJ2-6, with unresolved D. The germline CDR1 and CDR2 sequences are SGHTA and FQGNSA. Between the trimmed V and J ends, which lost 8 bases and 0 bases, there was a span of 20 bases. This CDR3 is 18 amino acids long. The CDR3 nucleotides are TGTGCCAGCTCGACCCTTCAGGAACGGAACTCTGGGGCCAACGTCCTGACTTTC. The encoded protein is CASSTLQERNSGANVLTF.

This sequence joins TRBV18 and TRBJ2-5; 10 positions match TRBD1. CDR1 is KGHSH, CDR2 LQKENI, per germline. The CDR3 is made up of 15 amino acids. V was pared by 3 bases and J by 3 bases, with 4 bases of the junction left unmatched. Written as DNA, the CDR3 is TGTGCCAGCTCACCCGGGACAGGGGACGAAGAGACCCAGTACTTC. Its translation is CASSPGTGDEETQYF.

The CDR3 DNA follows: TGTGCCAGCAGCTTAGGGGACAGGGGGTGGGTTCTCAATCAGCCCCAGCATTTT. The encoded protein is CASSLGDRGWVLNQPQHF. This chain links TRBV11-3 with TRBJ1-5; the match to TRBD1 covers 11 bases. Germline CDR1 reads SGHNT; CDR2 reads YENEEA. This CDR3 spans 18 amino acids. Trimming removed 1 base from V and 3 bases from J; junction bases left unmatched: 8. Complete variable domain (other parts from reference TRBV11-3 and TRBJ1-5): EAGVVQSPRYKIIEKKQPVAFWCNPISGHNTLYWYLQNLGQGPELLIRYENEEAVDDSQLPKDRFSAERLKGVDSTLKIQPAELGDSAVYLCASSLGDRGWVLNQPQHFGDGTRLSIL.

V usage is TRBV9 and J usage is TRBJ2-1, with 11 positions matching TRBD2. CDR3 size: 17 residues. Germline CDR1 reads SGDLS; CDR2 reads YYNGEE. V trimming: 3 bases; J trimming: 1 base; junction bases outside the gene matches: 6. The CDR3 nucleotides read TGTGCCAGCAGCGAAACTAGCGGGAGACTTTCCTACAATGAGCAGTTCTTC. Its protein product is CASSETSGRLSYNEQFF. Drawing the rest from reference TRBV9 and TRBJ2-1, the complete variable domain is DSGVTQTPKHLITATGQRVTLRCSPRSGDLSVYWYQQSLDQGLQFLIQYYNGEERAKGNILERFSAQQFPDLHSELNLSSLELGDSALYFCASSETSGRLSYNEQFFGPGTRLTVL.

The rearrangement links TRBV7-9 to TRBJ2-7, with D unresolved. V was cut by 5 bases and J by 2 bases, with 13 bases left in between. The CDR3 runs 14 residues. Germline values: CDR1 SEHNR, CDR2 FQNEAQ (reference sequence). Here the CDR3 reads CASSTPGATYEQYF. The CDR3 region has the DNA TGTGCCAGCAGCACGCCGGGTGCCACCTACGAGCAGTACTTC.

This clone was seen a few times. The rearrangement links TRBV27 to TRBJ1-4; the D gene is possibly TRBD1 (6 bases). Germline lookup yields CDR1 MNHEY and CDR2 SMNVEV (reference sequence). This CDR3 is 17 amino acids long. The V end lost 5 bases, the J end lost 0 bases, and 16 bases lay between the germline ends. CDR3 sequence reads: CASSPPGQAATNEKLFF. The DNA for the CDR3 is TGTGCCAGCAGTCCCCCGGGACAAGCAGCAACTAATGAAAAACTGTTTTTT.

V and J are TRBV10-3 and TRBJ2-7; 16 positions match TRBD2. This CDR3 contains 17 residues. V lost 1 base and J lost 6; bases outside the gene matches: 6. Germline CDR1 ENHRY, CDR2 SYGVKD. CDR3 in amino acids: CAISEFGTSGRASEQYF. CDR3 coding DNA: TGTGCCATCAGTGAGTTCGGGACTAGCGGGAGGGCCTCCGAGCAGTACTTC.

This sequence joins TRBV4-2 and TRBJ2-4; possibly TRBD2 for D (6 bases). Germline V lookup: CDR1 LGHNA, CDR2 YNFKEQ. Trimming pared 4 bases from V and 8 bases from J, leaving 12 bases between. The CDR3 is 13 amino acids. The CDR3 nucleotides read TGTGCCAGCAGCCCACATACGGGGGACATTCAGTACTTC. Its translation: CASSPHTGDIQYF.

The V call is TRBV6-6, the J call TRBJ2-6; the D is unclear. The CDR3 runs 14 residues. Trimming left V 8 bases short and J 3 bases short, with 11 bases between. In germline, CDR1 is MNHNY, CDR2 SVGAGI (reference sequence). The CDR3, as DNA: TGTGCCAGCTTTGGGTTCGGTGGGGCCAACGTCCTGACTTTC. This translates into CASFGFGGANVLTF.

This chain uses TRBV11-3 with TRBJ1-2; D is ambiguous. In germline, CDR1 is SGHNT, CDR2 YENEEA. CDR3 size: 13 residues. Trimming took 0 bases from V and 2 from J, leaving 4 bases between them. The CDR3 coding sequence is TGTGCCAGCAGCTTAGACGGGAACTATGGCTACACCTTC. Translating gives CASSLDGNYGYTF.

The rearrangement links TRBV4-1 to TRBJ2-5; TRBD1 matches at 12 bases. Germline V gene sequence: CDR1 MGHRA, CDR2 YSYEKL. The CDR3 spans 14 residues. Trimming removed 2 bases from V and 11 bases from J; junction bases left unmatched: 6. CDR3 in amino acids: CASSQPRDRGPQYF. The CDR3 nucleotides read TGCGCCAGCAGCCAACCCCGGGACAGGGGGCCGCAGTACTTC.

The rearrangement joins TRBV7-8 to TRBJ2-7, with 9 nucleotides matching TRBD1. This CDR3 is built from 18 residues. The V gene's germline CDR1 is SGHVS and CDR2 FQNEAQ. Trimming took 5 bases from V and 1 from J; bases not matched to a gene: 15. The chain's CDR3 is CASSVRHRGLKGSYEQYF. Here the CDR3 DNA reads TGTGCCAGCAGCGTCCGGCACAGGGGGCTTAAAGGTTCCTACGAGCAGTACTTC.

A remark on this clone: Mismatch with germline at one junction end may stem from a read error. The chain recombines TRBV5-1 with TRBJ2-5, with 11 bases that match TRBD1. The germline V gene encodes CDR1 SGHRS and CDR2 YFSETQ. This CDR3 contains 15 residues. The CDR3: CASSFSGTGGETQYF. The CDR3 region has the DNA TGTGCCAGCAGCTTCTCCGGGACAGGGGGAGAGACCCAGTACTTC.

This clone was counted a few times. The rearrangement joins TRBV28 to TRBJ1-5; no firm D call. Deletions cut 8 bases from V and 5 bases from J, with 10 bases between. Germline loops: CDR1 MDHEN, CDR2 SYDVKM. The CDR3 extends over 12 amino acids. The CDR3 DNA reads as TGTGCCAGCGCCGGCGTGGATCAGCCCCAGCATTTT. Protein product: CASAGVDQPQHF.

The chain has TRBV11-3 and TRBJ2-7; D is ambiguous. The CDR3 length is 13 residues. The V and J ends lost 2 bases and 5 bases respectively, with 10 bases between them. Germline assignment: CDR1 SGHNT and CDR2 YENEEA. The CDR3 here is CASSLRALDEQYF. CDR3 nucleotide sequence: TGTGCCAGCAGCTTAAGGGCCCTGGACGAGCAGTACTTC. The full variable domain, completed using reference TRBV11-3 and TRBJ2-7, is EAGVVQSPRYKIIEKKQPVAFWCNPISGHNTLYWYLQNLGQGPELLIRYENEEAVDDSQLPKDRFSAERLKGVDSTLKIQPAELGDSAVYLCASSLRALDEQYFGPGTRLTVT.

This clone appeared once. V usage is TRBV30 and J usage is TRBJ2-7; D not certain. The length of the CDR3 is 14 residues. Trimming removed 1 base at V and 2 bases at J, with 12 bases between. CDR1 is GTSNPN and CDR2 is SVGIG in the germline V gene (reference sequence). The CDR3 sequence: CAWSGYLVPYEQYF. CDR3 coding DNA: TGTGCCTGGAGTGGTTATCTGGTTCCCTACGAGCAGTACTTC.

CDR3 residues: CASSVASNLRDSGNTIYF. CDR3 nucleotides: TGTGCCAGCAGTGTTGCTTCGAATTTGAGGGACTCTGGAAACACCATATATTTT. The genes are TRBV2 and TRBJ1-3; D is ambiguous. Per the germline V gene, CDR1 is SNHLY and CDR2 is FYNNEI. Trimming pared 4 bases from V and 0 bases from J, leaving 19 bases between. The CDR3 extends over 18 amino acids.

This clone was seen a single time. This sequence joins TRBV11-2 and TRBJ2-5; 7 bases fit TRBD1. CDR1 and CDR2 from the germline V gene are SGHAT and FQNNGV. J lost 4 bases, V lost 9 bases, and 11 bases had no gene match. CDR3 length: 14 amino acids. CDR3 sequence reads: CASWREGAGETQYF. The CDR3 bases are TGTGCCAGTTGGCGCGAGGGGGCTGGAGAGACCCAGTACTTC. Full variable domain (missing parts from reference TRBV11-2 and TRBJ2-5): EAGVAQSPRYKIIEKRQSVAFWCNPISGHATLYWYQQILGQGPKLLIQFQNNGVVDDSQLPKDRFSAERLKGVDSTLKIQPAKLEDSAVYLCASWREGAGETQYFGPGTRLLVL.

The chain links TRBV25-1 to TRBJ2-7; the match to TRBD2 covers 7 bases. J lost 2 bases, V lost 3 bases, and 10 bases had no gene match. Germline loops: CDR1 MGHDK, CDR2 SYGVNS. The CDR3 contains 16 residues. The CDR3 here is CASSDQQSGKPYEQYF. CDR3 coding DNA: TGTGCCAGCAGTGACCAGCAGAGCGGGAAGCCCTACGAGCAGTACTTC.

The chain joins TRBV13 to TRBJ2-3; 13 positions match TRBD2. CDR1 PRHDT and CDR2 FYEKMQ come from the germline V gene (reference sequence). The CDR3 totals 15 residues. V dropped 6 bases and J dropped 5; count of bases not matched to a gene: 5. The CDR3 sequence: CASSYGTSGKDTQYF. The DNA of the CDR3 is TGTGCCAGCAGTTACGGGACTAGCGGGAAAGATACGCAGTATTTT.